This T cell receptor beta chain stems from a study of cytomegalovirus exposure and HLA in healthy donors. 60 Vbeta and 13 Jbeta primers were used in PCR. Clones were sequenced by immunoSEQ multiplex PCR, and TCRdb holds only the in-frame ones, with some missing. The sample consists of about 160,000 clones, around 76% of them appearing once. This clone was counted only a few times. Its antigen is undetermined. The CDR3 length is 15 residues. CDR1 is SGDLS and CDR2 is YYNGEE in the germline V gene. J was trimmed by 4 bases and V by 0 bases; bases with no gene match: 4. Study-level points and caveats: Later on, analysis showed that most CMV-associated TCR beta chains appeared to be HLA-restricted. Based on reports, TCR beta sequences accurately predicted HLA-A and HLA-B alleles for most subjects.

This clonotype originated in a female donor in good health and CMV-seronegative. V and J are TRBV9 and TRBJ2-3; 8 bases match TRBD2. The sequencing sample was made of PBMCs. This chain's CDR3 is CASSVVGGAADTQYF. The DNA for the CDR3 is TGTGCCAGCAGCGTAGTCGGGGGGGCGGCAGATACGCAGTATTTT.